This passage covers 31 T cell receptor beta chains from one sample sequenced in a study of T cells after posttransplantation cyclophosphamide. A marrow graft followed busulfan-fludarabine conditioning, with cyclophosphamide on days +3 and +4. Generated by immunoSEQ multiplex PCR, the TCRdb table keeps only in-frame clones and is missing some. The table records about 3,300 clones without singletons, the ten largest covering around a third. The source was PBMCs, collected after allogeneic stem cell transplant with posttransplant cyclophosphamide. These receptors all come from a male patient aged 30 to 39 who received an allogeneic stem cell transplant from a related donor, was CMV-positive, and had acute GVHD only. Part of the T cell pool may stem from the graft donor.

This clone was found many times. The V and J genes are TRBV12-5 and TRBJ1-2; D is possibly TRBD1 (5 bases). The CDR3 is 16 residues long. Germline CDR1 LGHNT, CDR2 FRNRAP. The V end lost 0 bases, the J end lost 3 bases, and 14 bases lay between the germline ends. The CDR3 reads CASGLVHGHQYYGYTF. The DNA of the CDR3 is TGTGCTAGTGGTTTGGTACATGGACACCAGTACTATGGCTACACCTTC.

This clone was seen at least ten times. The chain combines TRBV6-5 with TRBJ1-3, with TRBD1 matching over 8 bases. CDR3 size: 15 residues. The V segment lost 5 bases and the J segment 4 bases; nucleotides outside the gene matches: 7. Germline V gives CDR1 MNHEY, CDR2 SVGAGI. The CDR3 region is CASSTGQGRGNTIYF. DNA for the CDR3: TGTGCCAGCAGTACAGGACAGGGTCGAGGAAACACCATATATTTT.

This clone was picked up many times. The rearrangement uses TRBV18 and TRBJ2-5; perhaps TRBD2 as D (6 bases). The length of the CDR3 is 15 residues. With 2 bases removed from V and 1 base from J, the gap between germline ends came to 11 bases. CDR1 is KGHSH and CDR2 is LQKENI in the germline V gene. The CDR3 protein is CASSPKGLTQETQYF. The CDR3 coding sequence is TGTGCCAGCTCACCAAAGGGACTCACCCAAGAGACCCAGTACTTC.

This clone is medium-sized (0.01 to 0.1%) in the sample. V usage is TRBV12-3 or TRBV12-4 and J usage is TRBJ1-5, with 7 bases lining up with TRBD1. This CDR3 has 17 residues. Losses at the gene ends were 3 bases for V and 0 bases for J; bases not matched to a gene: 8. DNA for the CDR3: TGTGCCAGCAGTTTTCGGACAGGTCCTACTAGCAATCAGCCCCAGCATTTT. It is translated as CASSFRTGPTSNQPQHF.

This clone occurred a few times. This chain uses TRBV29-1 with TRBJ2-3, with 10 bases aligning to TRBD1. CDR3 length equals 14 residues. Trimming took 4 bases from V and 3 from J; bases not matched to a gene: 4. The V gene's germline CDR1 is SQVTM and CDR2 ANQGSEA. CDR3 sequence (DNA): TGCAGCGTTGCCCGGGACAGGGGAACAGATACGCAGTATTTT. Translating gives CSVARDRGTDTQYF.

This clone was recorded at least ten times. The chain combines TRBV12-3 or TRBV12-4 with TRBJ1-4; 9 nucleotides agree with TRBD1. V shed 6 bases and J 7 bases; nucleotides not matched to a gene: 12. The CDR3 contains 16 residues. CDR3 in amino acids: CASRPDTGGAGEKLFF. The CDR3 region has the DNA TGTGCCAGCAGACCCGATACAGGGGGCGCGGGTGAAAAACTGTTTTTT.

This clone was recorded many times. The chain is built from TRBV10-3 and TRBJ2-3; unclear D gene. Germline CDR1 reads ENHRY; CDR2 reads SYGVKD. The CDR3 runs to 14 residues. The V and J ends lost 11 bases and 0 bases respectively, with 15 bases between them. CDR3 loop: CALADSPSTDTQYF. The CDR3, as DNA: TGTGCCCTCGCTGACTCCCCGAGCACAGATACGCAGTATTTT.

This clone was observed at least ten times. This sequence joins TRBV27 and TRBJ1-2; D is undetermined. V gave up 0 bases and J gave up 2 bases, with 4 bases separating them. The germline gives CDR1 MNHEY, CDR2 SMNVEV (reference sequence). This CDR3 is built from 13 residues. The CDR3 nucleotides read TGTGCCAGCAGTTTATCACAGAACTATGGCTACACCTTC. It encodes CASSLSQNYGYTF.

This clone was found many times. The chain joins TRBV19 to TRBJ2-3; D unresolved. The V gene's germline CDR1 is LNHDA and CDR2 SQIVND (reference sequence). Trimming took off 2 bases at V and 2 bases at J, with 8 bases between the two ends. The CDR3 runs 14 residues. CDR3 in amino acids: CASSILQSTDTQYF. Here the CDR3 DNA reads TGTGCCAGTAGTATACTTCAGTCCACAGATACGCAGTATTTT.

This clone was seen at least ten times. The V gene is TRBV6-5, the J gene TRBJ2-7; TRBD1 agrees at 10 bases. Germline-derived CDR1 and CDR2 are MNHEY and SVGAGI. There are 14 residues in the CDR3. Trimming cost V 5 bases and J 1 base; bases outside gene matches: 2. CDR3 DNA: TGTGCCAGCAGTAGGGGACAGGGGTCCTACGAGCAGTACTTC. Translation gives CASSRGQGSYEQYF.

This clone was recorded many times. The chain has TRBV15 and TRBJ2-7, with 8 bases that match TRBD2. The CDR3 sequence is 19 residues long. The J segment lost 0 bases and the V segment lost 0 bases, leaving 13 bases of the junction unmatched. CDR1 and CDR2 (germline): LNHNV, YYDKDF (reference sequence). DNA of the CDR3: TGTGCCACCAGCAGAGATCACTATGGGCTAGCGGGTTTCTCCTACGAGCAGTACTTC. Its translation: CATSRDHYGLAGFSYEQYF.

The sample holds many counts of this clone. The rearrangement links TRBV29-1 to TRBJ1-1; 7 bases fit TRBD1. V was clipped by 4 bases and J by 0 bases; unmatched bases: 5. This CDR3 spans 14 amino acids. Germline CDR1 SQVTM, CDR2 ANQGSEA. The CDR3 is CSVGIQGMNTEAFF. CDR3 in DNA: TGCAGCGTTGGCATACAGGGGATGAACACTGAAGCTTTCTTT.

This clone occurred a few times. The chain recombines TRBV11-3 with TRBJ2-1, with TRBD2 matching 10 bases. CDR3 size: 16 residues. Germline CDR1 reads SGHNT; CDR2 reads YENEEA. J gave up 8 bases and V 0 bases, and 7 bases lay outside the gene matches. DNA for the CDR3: TGTGCCAGCAGCTTAGATAAGCTAGCGGGGGTCCATGAGCAGTTCTTC. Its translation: CASSLDKLAGVHEQFF.

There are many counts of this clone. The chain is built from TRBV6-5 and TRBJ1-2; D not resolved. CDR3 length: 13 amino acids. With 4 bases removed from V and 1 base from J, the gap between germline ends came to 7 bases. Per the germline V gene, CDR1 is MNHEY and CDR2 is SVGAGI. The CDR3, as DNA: TGTGCCAGCAGTTTGGACTATAACTATGGCTACACCTTC. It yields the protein CASSLDYNYGYTF.

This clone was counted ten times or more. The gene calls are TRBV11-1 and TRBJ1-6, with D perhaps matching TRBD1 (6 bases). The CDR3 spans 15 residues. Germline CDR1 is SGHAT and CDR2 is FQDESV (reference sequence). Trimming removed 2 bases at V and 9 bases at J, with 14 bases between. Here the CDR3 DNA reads TGTGCCAGCAGCTTATACGGGGGGCTCGGTTCACCCCTCCACTTT. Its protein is CASSLYGGLGSPLHF. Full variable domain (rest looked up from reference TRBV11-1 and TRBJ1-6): EAEVAQSPRYKITEKSQAVAFWCDPISGHATLYWYRQILGQGPELLVQFQDESVVDDSQLPKDRFSAERLKGVDSTLKIQPAELGDSAMYLCASSLYGGLGSPLHFGNGTRLTVT.

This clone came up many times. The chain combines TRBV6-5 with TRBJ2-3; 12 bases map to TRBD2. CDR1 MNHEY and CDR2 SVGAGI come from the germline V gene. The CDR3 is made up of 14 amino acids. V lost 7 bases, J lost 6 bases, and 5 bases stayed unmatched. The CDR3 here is CASTPSGGADTQYF. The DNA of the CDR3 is TGTGCCAGCACCCCTAGCGGGGGGGCCGATACGCAGTATTTT.

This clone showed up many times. The CDR3 spells CASTRGGPGELFF. Written as DNA, the CDR3 is TGTGCCAGCACTCGGGGGGGGCCCGGGGAGCTGTTTTTT. The rearrangement joins TRBV6-1 to TRBJ2-2; TRBD2 aligns across 8 bases. The CDR3 is 13 residues long. The V gene's germline CDR1 is MNHNS and CDR2 SASEGT. V gave up 7 bases and J gave up 6 bases; unmatched junction bases: 4.

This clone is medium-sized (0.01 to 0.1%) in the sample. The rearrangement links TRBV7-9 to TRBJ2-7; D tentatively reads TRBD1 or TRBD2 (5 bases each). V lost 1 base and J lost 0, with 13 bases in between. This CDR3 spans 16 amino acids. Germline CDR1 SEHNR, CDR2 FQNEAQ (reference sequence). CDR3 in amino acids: CASSLGGGRVSYEQYF. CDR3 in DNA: TGTGCCAGCAGCTTAGGTGGAGGCAGGGTCTCCTACGAGCAGTACTTC.

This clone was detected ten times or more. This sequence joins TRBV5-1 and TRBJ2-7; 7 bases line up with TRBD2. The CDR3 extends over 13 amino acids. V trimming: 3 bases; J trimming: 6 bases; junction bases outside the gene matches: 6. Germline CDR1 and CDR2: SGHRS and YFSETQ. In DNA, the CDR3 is TGCGCCAGCAGCTCGGCGGGGGTTGGCGAGCAGTACTTC. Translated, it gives CASSSAGVGEQYF.

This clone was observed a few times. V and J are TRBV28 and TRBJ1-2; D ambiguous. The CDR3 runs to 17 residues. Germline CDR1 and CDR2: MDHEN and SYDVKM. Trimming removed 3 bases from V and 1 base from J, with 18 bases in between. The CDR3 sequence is CASSFSGSYQFNYGYTF. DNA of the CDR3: TGTGCCAGCAGTTTCTCCGGGTCCTACCAATTTAACTATGGCTACACCTTC.

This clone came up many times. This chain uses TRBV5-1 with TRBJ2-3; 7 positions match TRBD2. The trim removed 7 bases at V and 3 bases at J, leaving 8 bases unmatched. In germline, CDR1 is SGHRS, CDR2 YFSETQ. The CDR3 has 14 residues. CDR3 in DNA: TGCGCCAGCGGAGCGGGGATGGAAACAGATACGCAGTATTTT. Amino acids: CASGAGMETDTQYF.

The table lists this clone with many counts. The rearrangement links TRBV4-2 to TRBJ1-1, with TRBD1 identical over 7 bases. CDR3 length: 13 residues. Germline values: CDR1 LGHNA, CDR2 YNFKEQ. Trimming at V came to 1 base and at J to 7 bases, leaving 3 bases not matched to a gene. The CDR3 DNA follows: TGTGCCAGCAGCCAAGTAGGGGGCGTTGAAGCTTTCTTT. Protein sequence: CASSQVGGVEAFF.

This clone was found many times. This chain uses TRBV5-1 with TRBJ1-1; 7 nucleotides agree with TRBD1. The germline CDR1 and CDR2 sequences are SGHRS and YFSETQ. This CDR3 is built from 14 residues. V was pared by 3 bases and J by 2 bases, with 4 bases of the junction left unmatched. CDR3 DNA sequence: TGCGCCAGCAGCTCAGGACAGGAAAACACTGAAGCTTTCTTT. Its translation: CASSSGQENTEAFF.

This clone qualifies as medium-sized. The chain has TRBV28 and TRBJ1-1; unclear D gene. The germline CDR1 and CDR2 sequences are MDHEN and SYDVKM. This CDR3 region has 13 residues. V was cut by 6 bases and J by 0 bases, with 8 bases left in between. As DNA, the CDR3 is TGTGCCAGCAGACGGGGAGTGAACACTGAAGCTTTCTTT. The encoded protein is CASRRGVNTEAFF.

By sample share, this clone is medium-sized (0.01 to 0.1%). CDR3 nucleotides: TGCGCCAGCGCTACGCGGCCCGGAGGAGATACGCAGTATTTT. This translates into CASATRPGGDTQYF. J is TRBJ2-3 and V is TRBV5-1, with D maybe TRBD2 (5 bases). Deletions cut 7 bases from V and 5 bases from J, with 17 bases between. CDR1 and CDR2 (germline): SGHRS, YFSETQ. This CDR3 comprises 14 residues.

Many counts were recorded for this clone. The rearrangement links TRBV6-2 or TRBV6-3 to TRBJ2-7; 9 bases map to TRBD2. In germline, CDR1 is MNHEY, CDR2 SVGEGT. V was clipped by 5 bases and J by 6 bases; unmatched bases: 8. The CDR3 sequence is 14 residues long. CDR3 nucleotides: TGTGCCAGCAGTCCACTTAGCGGGGGTGGCGAGCAGTACTTC. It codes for CASSPLSGGGEQYF.

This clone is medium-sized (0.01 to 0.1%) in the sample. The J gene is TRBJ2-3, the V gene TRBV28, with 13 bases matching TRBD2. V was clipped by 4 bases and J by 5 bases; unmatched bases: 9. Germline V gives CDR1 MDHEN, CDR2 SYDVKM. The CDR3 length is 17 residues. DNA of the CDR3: TGTGCCAGCAGTTCCCCGACTAGCGGGGGGCTGGAAGATACGCAGTATTTT. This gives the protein CASSSPTSGGLEDTQYF.

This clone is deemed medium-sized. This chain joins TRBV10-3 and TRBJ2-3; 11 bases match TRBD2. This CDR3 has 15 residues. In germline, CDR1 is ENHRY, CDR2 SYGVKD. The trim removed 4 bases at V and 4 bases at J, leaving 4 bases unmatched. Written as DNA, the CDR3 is TGTGCCATCAGTGCGGGACTAGCGGCTCCAGATACGCAGTATTTT. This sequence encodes CAISAGLAAPDTQYF.

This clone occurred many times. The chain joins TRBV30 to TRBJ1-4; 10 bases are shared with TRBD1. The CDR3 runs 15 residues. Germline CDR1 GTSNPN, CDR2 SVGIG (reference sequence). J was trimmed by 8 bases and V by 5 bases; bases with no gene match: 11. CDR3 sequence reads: CAWGTDRGGQEKLFF. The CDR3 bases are TGTGCCTGGGGTACGGACAGGGGGGGGCAGGAAAAACTGTTTTTT.

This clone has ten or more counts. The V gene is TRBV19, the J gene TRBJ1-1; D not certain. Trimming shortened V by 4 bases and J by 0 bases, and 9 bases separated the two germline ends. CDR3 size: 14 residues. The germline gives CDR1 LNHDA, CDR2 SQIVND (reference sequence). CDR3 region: CASSTARMNTEAFF. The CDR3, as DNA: TGTGCCAGTAGTACCGCCAGGATGAACACTGAAGCTTTCTTT.

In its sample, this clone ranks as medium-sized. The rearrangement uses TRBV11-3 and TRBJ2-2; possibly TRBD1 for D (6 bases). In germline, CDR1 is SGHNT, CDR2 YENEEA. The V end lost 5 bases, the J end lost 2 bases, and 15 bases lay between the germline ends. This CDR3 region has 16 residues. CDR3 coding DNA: TGTGCCAGCAGCGCTCGGACAGAGCTAAACACCGGGGAGCTGTTTTTT. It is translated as CASSARTELNTGELFF.